A single sample gave rise to the 8 T cell receptor beta chains below, sequenced in a study of T-cell reconstitution after alpha-beta-depleted transplantation in children. TCRbeta library construction was performed incorporating unique molecular identifiers. TCRdb re-analysed the PCR reads in MiXCR, keeping a single row per CDR3 protein. The data hold more than 400,000 distinct CDR3 sequences, with 43% observed a single time. Specimen: PBMCs, collected before TCRalphabeta/CD19-depleted stem cell transplant. All receptors derive from a girl aged 2-10 years with aplastic anemia, due to receive a stem cell transplant.

Worth noting for this clonotype: This may come from a read error, since a much larger clone is one base off. V usage is TRBV5-5 and J usage is TRBJ2-7; either TRBD1 or TRBD2 may fit D (5 bases each). Per germline, CDR1 SGHKS and CDR2 YYEKEE (reference sequence). This CDR3 is built from 14 residues. The CDR3 loop reads CASSLVPGTYERYF. CDR3 coding DNA: TGTGCCAGCAGCCTCGTACCGGGGACCTACGAGCGGTACTTC.

The V and J genes are TRBV28 and TRBJ2-7; maybe TRBD1 (7 bases). Trimming left V 4 bases short and J 6 bases short, with 10 bases between. Germline loops: CDR1 MDHEN, CDR2 SYDVKM. CDR3 length: 12 residues. Here the CDR3 reads CASSWRGREQYF. In nucleotides, the CDR3 is TGTGCCAGCAGTTGGAGGGGGCGCGAGCAGTACTTC.

This chain connects TRBV29-1 to TRBJ2-7; 10 bases are shared with TRBD1. V trimming: 4 bases; J trimming: 4 bases; junction bases outside the gene matches: 7. Per germline, CDR1 SQVTM and CDR2 ANQGSEA. The CDR3 covers 14 residues. CDR3 protein: CSVAPGQGRYEQYF. The DNA for the CDR3 is TGCAGCGTTGCGCCGGGACAGGGGAGGTACGAGCAGTACTTC.

This clonotype was seen repeatedly, ten times or more. This chain joins TRBV7-9 and TRBJ2-2; no reliable D call. The CDR3 has 16 residues. The germline V gene encodes CDR1 SEHNR and CDR2 FQNEAQ (reference sequence). The ends were cut back, 3 bases at V and 4 bases at J, with 15 bases in the middle. This CDR3 is CASSFTQPRGTGELFF. The CDR3 region has the DNA TGTGCCAGCAGCTTCACCCAGCCTCGTGGCACCGGGGAGCTGTTTTTT.

This clonotype was observed a handful of times. J is TRBJ2-5 and V is TRBV5-1; D not resolved. This CDR3 is 16 amino acids long. V dropped 0 bases and J dropped 2 bases, with 14 bases sitting between them. Germline values: CDR1 SGHRS, CDR2 YFSETQ. CDR3 sequence reads: CASSLVTTATQETQYF. The CDR3 DNA is TGCGCCAGCAGCTTGGTCACCACAGCCACTCAAGAGACCCAGTACTTC. Full variable domain (remainder filled in from reference TRBV5-1 and TRBJ2-5): KAGVTQTPRYLIKTRGQQVTLSCSPISGHRSVSWYQQTPGQGLQFLFEYFSETQRNKGNFPGRFSGRQFSNSRSEMNVSTLELGDSALYLCASSLVTTATQETQYFGPGTRLLVL.

The gene calls are TRBV27 and TRBJ2-3; perhaps TRBD1 as D (6 bases). Per germline, CDR1 MNHEY and CDR2 SMNVEV (reference sequence). V was cut by 8 bases and J by 2 bases, with 20 bases left in between. The CDR3 is 16 residues long. The CDR3 loop is CASRAGVSSATDTQYF. CDR3 DNA: TGTGCCAGCCGTGCAGGGGTGTCGAGCGCCACAGATACGCAGTATTTT.

The CDR3 loop is CASSLGGTPAYEQYF. The CDR3 DNA reads as TGTGCCAGCAGCTTGGGGGGGACACCAGCTTACGAGCAGTACTTC. The chain is built from TRBV7-9 and TRBJ2-7, with D tentatively TRBD2 (7 bases). The germline V gene encodes CDR1 SEHNR and CDR2 FQNEAQ (reference sequence). The CDR3 sequence is 15 residues long. Between the trimmed V and J ends, which lost 3 bases and 4 bases, there was a span of 16 bases.

This clonotype was counted many times. The V gene is TRBV12-3 or TRBV12-4, the J gene TRBJ1-1; 7 nucleotides agree with TRBD1. Losses at the gene ends were 2 bases for V and 4 bases for J; bases not matched to a gene: 10. This CDR3 has 16 amino acids. Here the CDR3 DNA reads TGTGCCAGCAGTTTATCGTCGACAGGGTGGTTCACTGAAGCTTTCTTT. Translated: CASSLSSTGWFTEAFF.